These 17 T cell receptor beta chains came from one sample sequenced in a study of cytomegalovirus exposure and HLA in healthy donors. In the PCR, 60 Vbeta and 13 Jbeta primers were used. Some clones are missing from TCRdb's copy, which holds only in-frame ones; the method was immunoSEQ multiplex PCR. The sample totals some 200,000 clones. Material: PBMCs. These receptors were collected from a boy between 10 and 17 years old in good health and CMV-seronegative.

The chain is built from TRBV27 and TRBJ1-2; 9 positions agree with TRBD1. This CDR3 has 16 residues. J gave up 7 bases and V 4 bases, and 13 bases lay outside the gene matches. The germline V gene encodes CDR1 MNHEY and CDR2 SMNVEV (reference sequence). The CDR3 is CASSSPGGTGQSGYTF. The CDR3 DNA follows: TGTGCCAGCAGTTCCCCGGGGGGGACAGGGCAGTCTGGCTACACCTTC.

CDR3 DNA: TGTGCCAGCAGCTCGACTAGAAACACTGAAGCTTTCTTT. This sequence encodes CASSSTRNTEAFF. The chain has TRBV5-5 and TRBJ1-1; D not resolved. CDR1 and CDR2 from the germline V gene are SGHKS and YYEKEE (reference sequence). Deletions cut 3 bases from V and 2 bases from J, with 8 bases between. The CDR3 contains 13 residues.

The CDR3 bases are TGTGCCAGCTCACCACCGACAGACATCTACGAGCAGTACTTC. It is translated as CASSPPTDIYEQYF. This sequence joins TRBV18 and TRBJ2-7; D is possibly TRBD1 (5 bases). The CDR3 is made up of 14 amino acids. Germline loops: CDR1 KGHSH, CDR2 LQKENI. V gave up 0 bases and J gave up 3 bases, with 9 bases separating them. Supplemented by reference TRBV18 and TRBJ2-7, the full variable domain reads NAGVMQNPRHLVRRRGQEARLRCSPMKGHSHVYWYRQLPEEGLKFMVYLQKENIIDESGMPKERFSAEFPKEGPSILRIQQVVRGDSAAYFCASSPPTDIYEQYFGPGTRLTVT.

V is TRBV28 and J is TRBJ1-5; 9 bases agree with TRBD1. Germline V gene lookup returns CDR1 MDHEN and CDR2 SYDVKM. After removal of 6 bases from V and 3 bases from J, the junction contained 15 bases not matched to a gene. This CDR3 is 18 amino acids long. The DNA of the CDR3 is TGTGCCAGCAGCGATCAAAGTACCGGGACAGGGCCCAATCAGCCCCAGCATTTT. Its translation: CASSDQSTGTGPNQPQHF.

This chain joins TRBV11-2 and TRBJ2-1, with D tentatively TRBD2 (6 bases). The CDR3 sequence is 17 residues long. Trimming stripped 1 base from V and 1 base from J, with 14 bases between. Germline CDR1 reads SGHAT; CDR2 reads FQNNGV. CDR3 protein: CASSLGVAATSYNEQFF. The CDR3 DNA reads as TGTGCCAGCAGCTTAGGGGTAGCGGCGACGTCCTACAATGAGCAGTTCTTC.

The chain couples TRBV7-6 to TRBJ2-1; D possibly corresponds to TRBD2 (6 bases). V was clipped by 1 base and J by 8 bases, with 12 bases between them. This CDR3 has 14 amino acids. Germline lookup yields CDR1 SGHVS and CDR2 FNYEAQ. CDR3 DNA sequence: TGTGCCAGCAGCTTAGGCCTAGCGATCGATGAGCAGTTCTTC. Translation: CASSLGLAIDEQFF.

This chain connects TRBV18 to TRBJ2-1; maybe TRBD1 (5 bases). Trimming pared 1 base from V and 8 bases from J, leaving 15 bases between. The CDR3 totals 15 residues. The germline gives CDR1 KGHSH, CDR2 LQKENI. For the CDR3, the DNA is TGTGCCAGCTCACCACTTATCCAGGGTATCGATGAGCAGTTCTTC. Translating it yields CASSPLIQGIDEQFF.

The rearrangement uses TRBV11-3 and TRBJ2-3; 10 bases line up with TRBD2. V was pared by 2 bases and J by 1 base, with 0 bases of the junction left unmatched. Germline-derived CDR1 and CDR2 are SGHNT and YENEEA. There are 15 residues in the CDR3. CDR3 DNA sequence: TGTGCCAGCAGCTTAACTAGCGGGGGCACAGATACGCAGTATTTT. As protein: CASSLTSGGTDTQYF.

The DNA of the CDR3 is TGTGCCAGCACCCTCATTCCGGGGGCGGGGGAAGAGACCCAGTACTTC. As protein: CASTLIPGAGEETQYF. The rearrangement uses TRBV2 and TRBJ2-5, with a tentative D call TRBD2 (7 bases). Germline V CDR1 and CDR2: SNHLY, FYNNEI. Trimming cost V 7 bases and J 3 bases, with 21 bases left between them. This CDR3 contains 16 residues.

This chain uses TRBV5-4 with TRBJ2-1; 9 bases line up with TRBD2. The CDR3 contains 14 residues. Losses at the gene ends were 4 bases for V and 5 bases for J; bases not matched to a gene: 4. Germline CDR1 SGHNT, CDR2 YYREEE (reference sequence). The CDR3 DNA follows: TGTGCCAGCAGCATGGGACTAGCCAACAATGAGCAGTTCTTC. Translated, it gives CASSMGLANNEQFF.

The CDR3 loop is CASSQGSGGARDTQYF. DNA of the CDR3: TGTGCCAGCAGCCAAGGGAGCGGGGGGGCTAGAGATACGCAGTATTTT. The V call is TRBV4-2, the J call TRBJ2-3; 10 bases agree with TRBD2. The germline V gene has CDR1 LGHNA and CDR2 YNFKEQ. J lost 5 bases, V lost 1 base, and 6 bases had no gene match. The CDR3 runs 16 residues.

The J gene is TRBJ2-2, the V gene TRBV7-3, with TRBD1 matching over 10 bases. The germline V gene has CDR1 SGHTA and CDR2 FQGTGA. The CDR3 sequence is 15 residues long. After removal of 5 bases from V and 4 bases from J, the junction contained 4 bases not matched to a gene. The CDR3 DNA follows: TGTGCCAGCAGCCCGGACAGGGGGAGCACCGGGGAGCTGTTTTTT. It specifies CASSPDRGSTGELFF.

V is TRBV29-1 and J is TRBJ1-2; TRBD1 aligns across 8 bases. Germline V gene lookup returns CDR1 SQVTM and CDR2 ANQGSEA. V lost 3 bases and J lost 13; bases outside the gene matches: 7. The CDR3 is 11 residues long. The CDR3 DNA reads as TGCAGCGTTGACGCCGGACAGGGTAGCACCTTC. Translation: CSVDAGQGSTF. Full variable domain (rest looked up from reference TRBV29-1 and TRBJ1-2): SAVISQKPSRDICQRGTSLTIQCQVDSQVTMMFWYRQQPGQSLTLIATANQGSEATYESGFVIDKFPISRPNLTFSTLTVSNMSPEDSSIYLCSVDAGQGSTFGSGTRLTVV.

The chain combines TRBV5-4 with TRBJ1-2; maybe TRBD1 (5 bases). The CDR3 has 16 amino acids. The ends were cut back, 0 bases at V and 4 bases at J, with 16 bases in the middle. CDR1 and CDR2 (germline): SGHNT, YYREEE (reference sequence). CDR3 nucleotide sequence: TGTGCCAGCAGCTTGGATGTCGGGGGAGTTAGCTATGGCTACACCTTC. Translated: CASSLDVGGVSYGYTF.

The CDR3 sequence is CSEETGRGYTF. CDR3 sequence (DNA): TGCAGTGAGGAGACAGGGAGGGGCTACACCTTC. The genes are TRBV20-1 and TRBJ1-2, with 7 nucleotides matching TRBD1. In germline, CDR1 is DFQATT, CDR2 SNEGSKA (reference sequence). The CDR3 is made up of 11 amino acids. V lost 7 bases and J lost 8; bases outside the gene matches: 7.

The V gene is TRBV7-2, the J gene TRBJ1-2; no definite D call. V was shortened by 1 base and J by 7 bases, with 10 bases between the two germline ends. Germline V lookup: CDR1 SGHTA, CDR2 FQGNSA. The CDR3 is made up of 13 amino acids. CDR3: CASSLDSEGGYTF. The CDR3 DNA reads as TGTGCCAGCAGCTTAGATTCCGAGGGTGGCTACACCTTC.

The V gene is TRBV10-3, the J gene TRBJ2-7; the D gene is possibly TRBD1 (6 bases). The germline V and J ends were trimmed by 0 bases and 2 bases, with 11 bases remaining between them. Germline CDR1 ENHRY, CDR2 SYGVKD. This CDR3 has 15 residues. CDR3: CAISESGDRTYEQYF. Written as DNA, the CDR3 is TGTGCCATCAGTGAGTCGGGAGACAGGACCTACGAGCAGTACTTC.